One T cell receptor (beta chain) is described in this entry. The data originate from a study of blood T cell repertoires in COVID-19. Study at large: T cells, B-cell-depleted T cells, or PBMCs supplied cDNA or gDNA.

Here immunoSEQ multiplex PCR was the method, and the copy in TCRdb shows in-frame clones only, minus some. This sample has some 150,000 clones; 84% occur once, and the top ten carry 4.5% to 6%. The CDR3 contains 15 residues. V lost 8 bases to trimming and J lost 4 bases; unmatched junction nucleotides: 10. CDR1 is LNHNV, CDR2 YYDKDF, per germline (reference sequence). This clonotype originated in a human donor in a cohort sampled during active COVID-19. J is TRBJ1-3 and V is TRBV15, with 8 bases aligning to TRBD1. The sample taken for sequencing was peripheral blood. The CDR3 is CATASGQGIGNTIYF. As DNA, the CDR3 is TGTGCCACCGCCTCCGGACAGGGTATAGGAAACACCATATATTTT.